This T cell receptor beta chain was identified during a study of metastatic and nonmetastatic thyroid tumors (dated by TCRdb to 2018 to 2020). Turning to the overall study: The researchers compared repertoires between peripheral blood samples and tumor or nodule tissue samples from patients with malignant or benign thyroid disease. Study-wide findings and limitations: In both blood and tumor samples, TCR beta diversity was reported to be significantly higher in malignant tumors than in benign nodules.

None of the patients had been given any treatment before thyroid surgery. The study retrospectively analysed patient clinical samples collected from about 2012 to 2018 using T-cell receptor beta sequencing. V is clipped by 0 bases and J by 1 base, and the sequence between their germline boundaries is 4 bases long. Counted from cysteine to phenylalanine, this CDR3 has 13 amino acids. The only DNA kept is the CDR3, 39 bases in frame from the first base. Based on the germline V gene, the CDR1 and CDR2 sequences are SGHRS and YFSETQ. The library was produced with PCR. Sequencer: Illumina HiSeq 4000. High-throughput sequencing was used to profile the TCR beta-chain CDR3 region of each patient. In the authors' own workflow: A classifier to discriminate distant-metastatic papillary thyroid cancer patients was built from CDR3 differences across clinicopathological groups. To measure repertoire diversity the researchers used the Shannon index, while the Morisita-Horn index served to gauge how similar the tumor and blood repertoires were. TCRdb took the public reads, trimmed them with fastp at Q25, ran MiXCR for clone calling and kept in-frame beta chains. The authors' filters were not applied to this entry. This sample lists tens of thousands of clones; around 16% were detected once. The ten largest clones represent less than 9.5% of the sample.

The sample holds many counts of this clone. Its binding antigen is unknown. No much larger clone is present one base from it, and per-base qualities are unavailable. Sequenced sample: blood. Recombination linked TRBV5-1 to TRBJ1-1; no confident D gene assignment can be made. This sequence originates from a male donor with papillary thyroid cancer or a benign thyroid nodule (not recorded which). Some clones in this sample may be carry-over from other donors' samples. This receptor has the CDR3 CASSLAGNTEAFF. The bases are TGCGCCAGCAGCTTGGCGGGGAACACTGAAGCTTTCTTT.